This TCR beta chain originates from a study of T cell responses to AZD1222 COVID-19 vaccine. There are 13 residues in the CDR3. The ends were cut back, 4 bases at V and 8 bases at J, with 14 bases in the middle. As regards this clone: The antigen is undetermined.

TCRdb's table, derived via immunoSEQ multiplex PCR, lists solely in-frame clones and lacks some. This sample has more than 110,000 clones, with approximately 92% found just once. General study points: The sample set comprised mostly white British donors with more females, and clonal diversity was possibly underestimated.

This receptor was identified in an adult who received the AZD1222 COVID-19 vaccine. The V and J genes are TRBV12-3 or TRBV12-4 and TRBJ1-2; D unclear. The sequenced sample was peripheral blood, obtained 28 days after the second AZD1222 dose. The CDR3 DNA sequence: TGTGCCAGCAGTTCCGCCGTGTATCGCGGCTACACCTTC. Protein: CASSSAVYRGYTF.